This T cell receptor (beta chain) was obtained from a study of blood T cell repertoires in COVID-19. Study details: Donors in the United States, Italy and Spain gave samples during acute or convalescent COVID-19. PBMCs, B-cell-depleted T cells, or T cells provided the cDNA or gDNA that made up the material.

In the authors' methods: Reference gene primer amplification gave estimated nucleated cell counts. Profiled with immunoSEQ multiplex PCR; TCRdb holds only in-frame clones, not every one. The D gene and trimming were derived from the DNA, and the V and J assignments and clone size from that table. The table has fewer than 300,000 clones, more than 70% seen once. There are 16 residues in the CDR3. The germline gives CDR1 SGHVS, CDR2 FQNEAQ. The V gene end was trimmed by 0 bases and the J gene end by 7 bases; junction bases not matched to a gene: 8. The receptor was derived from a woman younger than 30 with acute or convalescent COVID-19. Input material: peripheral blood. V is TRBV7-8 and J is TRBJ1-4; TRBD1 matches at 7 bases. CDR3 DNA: TGTGCCAGCAGCTTAGCGCTGGCAGGGGGAGGTGAAAAACTGTTTTTT. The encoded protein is CASSLALAGGGEKLFF.